The clone carrying this T cell receptor (beta chain) was seen a handful of times. Its antigen is not identified. Study processing details: Sequence data from immunoSEQ were junction-only and lacked quality scores; consequently, filtering differed. Sequencing was performed with immunoSEQ multiplex PCR; in TCRdb, only in-frame clones are kept and a portion is missing. The V and J calls and clone size are taken from that table; D and trimming were inferred from the DNA. The profile shows 800,000 or so clones, 96% of them singletons. The sample comes from a study of shared clonotypes between healthy human individuals. Study results and caveats: The study found lower generation probabilities in non-shared clonotypes than in those shared by all four donors. Among donors, sharing of clonotypes was expected to be affected by sequencing depth.

CD8 cells classed as naive were CD45RO-negative and positively selected for CCR7, excluding terminally differentiated effector memory CD45RA+ cells. All of the donors resided in Nashville, Tennessee, and each was a Caucasian adult. Trimming took 4 bases from V and 3 from J, leaving 12 bases between them. Germline V gives CDR1 MNHNS, CDR2 SASEGT. The CDR3 runs 14 residues. Sequencing input: naive CD8+ T cells sorted from blood. The rearrangement links TRBV6-1 to TRBJ1-1; no reliable D call. This TCR was sampled from a man aged 25 to 40 in good health. CDR3 amino acids: CASSAVASDTEAFF. CDR3 DNA: TGTGCCAGCAGTGCCGTGGCAAGTGACACTGAAGCTTTCTTT.